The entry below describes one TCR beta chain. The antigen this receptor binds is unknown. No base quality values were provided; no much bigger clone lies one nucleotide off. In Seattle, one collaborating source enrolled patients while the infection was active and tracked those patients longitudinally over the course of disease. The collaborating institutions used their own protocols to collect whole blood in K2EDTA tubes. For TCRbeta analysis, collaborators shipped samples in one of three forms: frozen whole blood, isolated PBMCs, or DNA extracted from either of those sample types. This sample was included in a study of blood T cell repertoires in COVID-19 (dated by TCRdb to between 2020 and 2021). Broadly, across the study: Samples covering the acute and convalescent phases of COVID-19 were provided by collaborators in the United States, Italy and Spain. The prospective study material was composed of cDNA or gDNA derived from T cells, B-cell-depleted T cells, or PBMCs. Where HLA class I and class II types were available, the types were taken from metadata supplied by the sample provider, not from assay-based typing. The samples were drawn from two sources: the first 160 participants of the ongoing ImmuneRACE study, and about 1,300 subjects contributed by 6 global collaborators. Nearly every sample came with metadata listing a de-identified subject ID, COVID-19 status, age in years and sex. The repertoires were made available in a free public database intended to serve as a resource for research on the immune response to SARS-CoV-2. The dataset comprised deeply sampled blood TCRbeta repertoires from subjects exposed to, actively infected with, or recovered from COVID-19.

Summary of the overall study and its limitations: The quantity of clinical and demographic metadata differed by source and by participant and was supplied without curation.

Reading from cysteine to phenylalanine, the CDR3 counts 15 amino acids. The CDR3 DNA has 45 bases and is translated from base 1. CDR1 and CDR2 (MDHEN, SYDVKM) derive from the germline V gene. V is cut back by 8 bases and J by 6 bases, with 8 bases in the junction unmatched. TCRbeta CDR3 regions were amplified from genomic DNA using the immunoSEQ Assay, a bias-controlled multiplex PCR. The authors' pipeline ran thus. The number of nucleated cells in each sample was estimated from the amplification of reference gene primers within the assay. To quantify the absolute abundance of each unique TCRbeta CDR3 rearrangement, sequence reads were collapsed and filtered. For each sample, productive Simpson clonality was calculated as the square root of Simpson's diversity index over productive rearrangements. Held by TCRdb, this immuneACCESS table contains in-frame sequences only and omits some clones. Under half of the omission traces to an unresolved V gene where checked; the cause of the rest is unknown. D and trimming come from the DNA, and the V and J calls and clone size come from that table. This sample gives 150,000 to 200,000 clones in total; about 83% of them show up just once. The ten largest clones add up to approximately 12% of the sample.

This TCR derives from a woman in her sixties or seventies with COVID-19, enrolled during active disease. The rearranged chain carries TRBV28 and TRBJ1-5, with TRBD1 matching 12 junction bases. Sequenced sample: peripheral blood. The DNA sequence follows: TGTGCCAGCTGTGGGGACAGGGGGCCAAGTCAGCCCCAGCATTTT. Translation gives CASCGDRGPSQPQHF.